This TCR beta chain is from a study of blood T cell repertoires in COVID-19 (dated by TCRdb to 2018 to 2021). Study-wide context: Samples from collaborators originated in the United States, Italy and Spain and spanned both the acute and convalescent phases of COVID-19. The material from the prospective study consisted of cDNA or gDNA derived from T cells, B-cell-depleted T cells, or PBMCs. The dataset comprised deeply sampled blood TCRbeta repertoires from subjects exposed to, actively infected with, or recovered from COVID-19. The repertoires were released in a freely available public database intended as a resource for research on the immune response to SARS-CoV-2. Samples were obtained from the ongoing ImmuneRACE study (first 160 participants) and from some 1,200 subjects provided by 6 global collaborators. The sample metadata nearly always contained a de-identified subject ID, COVID-19 status, age in years and sex. HLA class I and class II types, where available, came from metadata supplied by the sample provider rather than from assay-based typing.

Whole blood was collected in K2EDTA tubes by collaborating institutions according to the institutions' own protocols. Collaborator samples were shipped for TCRbeta analysis as frozen whole blood, isolated PBMCs, or DNA extracted from either sample type. TCRbeta CDR3 regions were amplified from genomic DNA by means of the immunoSEQ Assay, a bias-controlled multiplex PCR. The source study handled its data this way. The number of nucleated cells in each sample was estimated by amplification of reference gene primers within the assay. Sequence reads were collapsed and filtered to measure the absolute abundance of every unique TCRbeta CDR3 rearrangement. For each sample, productive Simpson clonality was calculated as the square root of Simpson's diversity index across productive rearrangements. Not all clones reach the TCRdb copy of this immuneACCESS table, which keeps in-frame sequences only. Checked studies attribute under half of the gap to unresolved V genes and leave the rest unexplained. V and J calls and clone size are as listed in that table; D and trimming were resolved from the DNA. Present in this sample are about 120,000 clones, 80% to 90% of which were seen just once. The biggest ten clones account for approximately 0.81% of the sample.

The germline V gene supplies CDR1 SGHTA and CDR2 FQGNSA. Germline trimming amounts to 7 bases on V and 10 bases on J, with 12 as the count of junction bases outside the gene matches. There are 13 amino acids in the CDR3, from cysteine to phenylalanine inclusive. The read is trimmed to its CDR3 DNA, 39 bases read in frame from base 1. The full study reports these points: The quantity of clinical and demographic metadata differed by source and by participant and was supplied without curation.

A word on this clone: It has no known antigen specificity. Qualities for individual bases were not recorded, and no much larger clone is one base off.

This sequence originates from a woman aged 50 to 60 with active or convalescent COVID-19. Material for sequencing was peripheral blood. The rearrangement combines TRBV7-2 with TRBJ1-2; TRBD1 aligns with 7 central bases. This receptor carries the CDR3 CASTRDRQFDYTF. The nucleotide sequence reads as follows: TGTGCCAGCACCCGGGACAGACAATTTGACTACACCTTC.